The present T cell receptor (beta chain) was sequenced within a study of lymphopenia after photon versus proton radiotherapy. This clone was observed once. CDR3 size: 15 residues. V lost 2 bases to trimming and J lost 5 bases; unmatched junction nucleotides: 8. Per the germline V gene, CDR1 is SGDLS and CDR2 is YYNGEE. Clones were sequenced by immunoSEQ multiplex PCR, and TCRdb holds only the in-frame ones, with some missing. This table has about 22,000 clones, around 89% appearing once. This clonotype originated in a man older than 75 with esophageal cancer. The material was peripheral blood, obtained from a patient treated with proton-based radiotherapy. The chain links TRBV9 to TRBJ2-3; the match to TRBD1 covers 7 bases. Here the CDR3 reads CASSVWTGPGDTQYF. The CDR3 DNA follows: TGTGCCAGCAGCGTTTGGACAGGCCCTGGAGATACGCAGTATTTT.